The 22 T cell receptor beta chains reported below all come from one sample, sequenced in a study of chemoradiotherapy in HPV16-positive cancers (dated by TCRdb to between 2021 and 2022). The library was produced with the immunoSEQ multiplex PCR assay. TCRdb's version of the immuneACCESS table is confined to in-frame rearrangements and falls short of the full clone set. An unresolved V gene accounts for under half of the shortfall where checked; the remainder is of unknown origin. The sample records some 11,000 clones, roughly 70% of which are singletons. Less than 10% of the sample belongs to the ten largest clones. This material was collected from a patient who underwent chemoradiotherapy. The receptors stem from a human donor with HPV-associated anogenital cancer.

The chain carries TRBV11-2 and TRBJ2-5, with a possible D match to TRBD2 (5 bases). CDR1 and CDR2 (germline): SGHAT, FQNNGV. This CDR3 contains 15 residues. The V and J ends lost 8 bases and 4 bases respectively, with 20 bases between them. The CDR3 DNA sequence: TGTGCCAGCTCGGGGTTGGGTAGCCCCATAGAGACCCAGTACTTC. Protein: CASSGLGSPIETQYF.

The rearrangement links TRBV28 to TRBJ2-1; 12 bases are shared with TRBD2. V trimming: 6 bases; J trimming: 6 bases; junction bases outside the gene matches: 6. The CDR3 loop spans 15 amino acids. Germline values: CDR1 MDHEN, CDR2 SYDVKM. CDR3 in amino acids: CASRAGLAGLNEQFF. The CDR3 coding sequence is TGTGCCAGCAGGGCCGGACTAGCGGGACTCAATGAGCAGTTCTTC.

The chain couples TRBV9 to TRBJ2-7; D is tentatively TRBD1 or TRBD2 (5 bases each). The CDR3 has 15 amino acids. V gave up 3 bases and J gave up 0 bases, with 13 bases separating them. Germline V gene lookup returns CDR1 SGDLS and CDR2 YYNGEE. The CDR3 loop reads CASSASGAGSYEQYF. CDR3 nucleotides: TGTGCCAGCAGCGCATCCGGGGCGGGCTCCTACGAGCAGTACTTC.

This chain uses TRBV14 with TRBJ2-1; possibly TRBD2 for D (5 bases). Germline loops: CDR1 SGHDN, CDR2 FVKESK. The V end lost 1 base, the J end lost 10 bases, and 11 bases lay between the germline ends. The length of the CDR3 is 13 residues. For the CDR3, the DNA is TGTGCCAGCAGCCAAGTACTAGGTGACGAGCAGTTCTTC. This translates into CASSQVLGDEQFF. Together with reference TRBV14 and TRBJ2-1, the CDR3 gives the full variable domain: EAGVTQFPSHSVIEKGQTVTLRCDPISGHDNLYWYRRVMGKEIKFLLHFVKESKQDESGMPNNRFLAERTGGTYSTLKVQPAELEDSGVYFCASSQVLGDEQFFGPGTRLTVL.

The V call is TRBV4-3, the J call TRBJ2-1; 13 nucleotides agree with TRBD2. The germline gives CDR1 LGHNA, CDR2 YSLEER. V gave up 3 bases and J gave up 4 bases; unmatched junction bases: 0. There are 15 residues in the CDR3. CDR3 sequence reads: CASSQGLAGYNEQFF. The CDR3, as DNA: TGCGCCAGCAGCCAGGGACTAGCGGGGTACAATGAGCAGTTCTTC.

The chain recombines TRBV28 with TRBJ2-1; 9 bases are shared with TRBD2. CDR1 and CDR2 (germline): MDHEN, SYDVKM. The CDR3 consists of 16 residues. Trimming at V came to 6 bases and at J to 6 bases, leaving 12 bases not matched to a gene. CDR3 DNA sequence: TGTGCCAGCAGCGACCCGGGGACTAGCCCCCTCAATGAGCAGTTCTTC. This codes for CASSDPGTSPLNEQFF.

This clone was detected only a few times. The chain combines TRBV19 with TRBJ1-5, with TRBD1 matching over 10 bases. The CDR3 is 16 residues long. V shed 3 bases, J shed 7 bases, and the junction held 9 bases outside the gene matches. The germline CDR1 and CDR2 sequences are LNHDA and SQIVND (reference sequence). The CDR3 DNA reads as TGTGCCAGTAGTATGGGGACAGGGGCTTCAGGGCAGCCCCAGCATTTT. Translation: CASSMGTGASGQPQHF. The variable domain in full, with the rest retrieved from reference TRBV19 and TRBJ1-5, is DGGITQSPKYLFRKEGQNVTLSCEQNLNHDAMYWYRQDPGQGLRLIYYSQIVNDFQKGDIAEGYSVSREKKESFPLTVTSAQKNPTAFYLCASSMGTGASGQPQHFGDGTRLSIL.

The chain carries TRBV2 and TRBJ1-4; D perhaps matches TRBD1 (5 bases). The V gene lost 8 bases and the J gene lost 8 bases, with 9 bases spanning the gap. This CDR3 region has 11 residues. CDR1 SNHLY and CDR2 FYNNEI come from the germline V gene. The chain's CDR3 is CASDRGEKLFF. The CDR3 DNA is TGTGCCAGCGACAGAGGCGAAAAACTGTTTTTT.

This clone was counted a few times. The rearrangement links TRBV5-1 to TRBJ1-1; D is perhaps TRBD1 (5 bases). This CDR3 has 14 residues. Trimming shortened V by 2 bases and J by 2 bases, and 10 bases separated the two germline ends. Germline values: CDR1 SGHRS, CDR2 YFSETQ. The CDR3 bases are TGCGCCAGCAGCTTCCGAGGGGATAACACTGAAGCTTTCTTT. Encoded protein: CASSFRGDNTEAFF.

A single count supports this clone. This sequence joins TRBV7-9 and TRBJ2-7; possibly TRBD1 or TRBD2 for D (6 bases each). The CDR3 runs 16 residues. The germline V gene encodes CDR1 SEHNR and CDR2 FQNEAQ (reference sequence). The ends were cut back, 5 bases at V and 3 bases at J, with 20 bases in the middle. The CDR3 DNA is TGTGCCAGCAGCCGATTAGGAGGGACACAAAACTACGAGCAGTACTTC. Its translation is CASSRLGGTQNYEQYF.

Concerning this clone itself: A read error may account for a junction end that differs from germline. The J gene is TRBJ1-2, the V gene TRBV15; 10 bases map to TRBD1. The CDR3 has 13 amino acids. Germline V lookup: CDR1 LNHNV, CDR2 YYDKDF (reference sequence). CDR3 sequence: CATSRDSGTGAKF. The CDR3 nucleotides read TGTGCCACCAGCAGAGATTCGGGGACAGGGGCGAAATTC. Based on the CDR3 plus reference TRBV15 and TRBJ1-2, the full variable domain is DAMVIQNPRYQVTQFGKPVTLSCSQTLNHNVMYWYQQKSSQAPKLLFHYYDKDFNNEADTPDNFQSRRPNTSFCFLDIRSPGLGDTAMYLCATSRDSGTGAKFGSGTRLTVV.

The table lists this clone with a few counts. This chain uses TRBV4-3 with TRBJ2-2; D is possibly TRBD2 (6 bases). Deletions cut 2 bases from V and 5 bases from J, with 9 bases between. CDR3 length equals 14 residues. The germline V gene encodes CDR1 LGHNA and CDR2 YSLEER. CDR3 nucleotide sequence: TGCGCCAGCAGCCAATTCGCGGGAACCGGGGAGCTGTTTTTT. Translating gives CASSQFAGTGELFF.

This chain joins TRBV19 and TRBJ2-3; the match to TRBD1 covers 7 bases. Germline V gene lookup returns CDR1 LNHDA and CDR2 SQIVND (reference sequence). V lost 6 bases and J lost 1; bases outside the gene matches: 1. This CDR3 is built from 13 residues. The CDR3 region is CASSGTGTDTQYF. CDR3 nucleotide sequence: TGTGCCAGTAGCGGGACAGGCACAGATACGCAGTATTTT.

CDR3 in DNA: TGTGCCAGCAGTTTATGGGAGGGATTACAGGGGGCACAGGGCTACACCTTC. This codes for CASSLWEGLQGAQGYTF. This rearrangement joins TRBV28 to TRBJ1-2, with 9 bases that match TRBD1. Germline CDR1 MDHEN, CDR2 SYDVKM. This CDR3 region has 17 residues. With V trimmed by 0 bases and J by 8 bases, 13 bases remained unmatched.

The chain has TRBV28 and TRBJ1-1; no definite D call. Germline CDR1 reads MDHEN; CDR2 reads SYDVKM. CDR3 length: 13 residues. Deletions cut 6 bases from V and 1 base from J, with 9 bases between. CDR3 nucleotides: TGTGCCAGCAGCTCTACAGCGAACACTGAAGCTTTCTTT. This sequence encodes CASSSTANTEAFF.

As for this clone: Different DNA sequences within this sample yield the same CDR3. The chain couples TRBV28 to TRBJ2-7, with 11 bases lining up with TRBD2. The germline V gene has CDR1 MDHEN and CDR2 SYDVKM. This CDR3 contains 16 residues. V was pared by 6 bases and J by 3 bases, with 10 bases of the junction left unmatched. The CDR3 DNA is TGTGCCAGCAGCTTGTCGTTACTAGCGGGAGTCTACGAGCAGTACTTC. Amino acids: CASSLSLLAGVYEQYF. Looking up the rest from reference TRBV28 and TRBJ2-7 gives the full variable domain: DVKVTQSSRYLVKRTGEKVFLECVQDMDHENMFWYRQDPGLGLRLIYFSYDVKMKEKGDIPEGYSVSREKKERFSLILESASTNQTSMYLCASSLSLLAGVYEQYFGPGTRLTVT.

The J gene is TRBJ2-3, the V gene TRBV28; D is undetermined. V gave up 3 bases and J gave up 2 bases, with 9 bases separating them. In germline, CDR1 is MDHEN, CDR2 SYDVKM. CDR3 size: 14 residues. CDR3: CASSFHGDTDTQYF. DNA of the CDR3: TGTGCCAGCAGTTTCCATGGGGACACAGATACGCAGTATTTT. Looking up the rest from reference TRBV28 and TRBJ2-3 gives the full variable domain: DVKVTQSSRYLVKRTGEKVFLECVQDMDHENMFWYRQDPGLGLRLIYFSYDVKMKEKGDIPEGYSVSREKKERFSLILESASTNQTSMYLCASSFHGDTDTQYFGPGTRLTVL.

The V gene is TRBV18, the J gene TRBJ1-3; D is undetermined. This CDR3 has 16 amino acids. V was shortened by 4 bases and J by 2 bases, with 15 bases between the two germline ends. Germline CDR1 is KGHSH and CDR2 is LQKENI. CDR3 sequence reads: CASSRDPGFAGNTIYF. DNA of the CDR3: TGTGCCAGCTCACGGGATCCTGGTTTCGCTGGAAACACCATATATTTT.

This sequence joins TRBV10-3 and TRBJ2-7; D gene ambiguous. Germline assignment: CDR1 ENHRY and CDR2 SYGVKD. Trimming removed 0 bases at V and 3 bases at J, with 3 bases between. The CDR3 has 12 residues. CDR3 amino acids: CAISESDYEQYF. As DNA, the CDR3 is TGTGCCATCAGTGAGTCGGACTACGAGCAGTACTTC.

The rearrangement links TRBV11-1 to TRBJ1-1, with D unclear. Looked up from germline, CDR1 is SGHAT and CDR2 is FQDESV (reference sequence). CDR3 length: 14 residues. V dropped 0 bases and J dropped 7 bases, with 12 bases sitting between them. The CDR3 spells CASSLAGNAREAFF. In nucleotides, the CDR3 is TGTGCCAGCAGCTTAGCAGGGAACGCGCGTGAAGCTTTCTTT.

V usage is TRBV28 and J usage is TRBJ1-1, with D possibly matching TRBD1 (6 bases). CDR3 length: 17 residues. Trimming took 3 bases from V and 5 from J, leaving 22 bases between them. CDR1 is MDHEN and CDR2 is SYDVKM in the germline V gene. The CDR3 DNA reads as TGTGCCAGCAGTTTCAAGACCTGGGGCAGGGGATATACTGAAGCTTTCTTT. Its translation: CASSFKTWGRGYTEAFF.

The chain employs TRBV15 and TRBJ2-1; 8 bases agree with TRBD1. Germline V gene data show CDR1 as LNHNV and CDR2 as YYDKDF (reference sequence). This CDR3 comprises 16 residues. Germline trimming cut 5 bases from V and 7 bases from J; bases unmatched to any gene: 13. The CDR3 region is CATSEYRGEAVNEQFF. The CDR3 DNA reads TGTGCCACCAGCGAGTACAGGGGGGAGGCGGTAAATGAGCAGTTCTTC.